One and the same sample provided the 14 T cell receptor beta chains below, sequenced in a study of human T cells and chemical hapten exposure. Each CDR3 protein is one row after TCRdb ran MiXCR on the RACE reads. This sample has 300,000 to 400,000 distinct CDR3 sequences, with around 7% found just once. Time point: patch test 1, 2 weeks after DPC sensitization. Treatment meaning: therapeutic diphenylcyclopropenone sensitization with weekly scalp DPC. Sample: whole blood, taken in connection with sensitization to the hapten diphenylcyclopropenone (DPC). The receptors were sampled from a woman under 30 with alopecia areata. Some clones in this sample may be carry-over from other donors' samples.

V and J are TRBV6-5 and TRBJ1-6; D possibly corresponds to TRBD1 (5 bases). The length of the CDR3 is 15 residues. The germline gives CDR1 MNHEY, CDR2 SVGAGI. The ends were cut back, 2 bases at V and 10 bases at J, with 15 bases in the middle. The DNA of the CDR3 is TGTGCCAGCAGTTACAGAGTCCAGGGAGGCTCACCCCTCCACTTT. Residues: CASSYRVQGGSPLHF.

V and J are TRBV12-3 or TRBV12-4 and TRBJ2-5; TRBD1 agrees at 10 bases. CDR3 length: 18 amino acids. V dropped 8 bases and J dropped 0; count of bases not matched to a gene: 15. The CDR3 nucleotides are TGTGCCAGCGCCCCCCTCACAAGACAGGGGGCGTACCAAGAGACCCAGTACTTC. It encodes CASAPLTRQGAYQETQYF.

This clonotype was seen at least ten times. The chain has TRBV7-9 and TRBJ1-6; TRBD1 matches 10 bases. V was pared by 4 bases and J by 9 bases, with 3 bases of the junction left unmatched. The CDR3 is 14 residues long. The germline V gene encodes CDR1 SEHNR and CDR2 FQNEAQ (reference sequence). In DNA, the CDR3 is TGTGCCAGCAGCTCCGGGACAGGGGTTTCACCCCTCCACTTT. As protein: CASSSGTGVSPLHF.

V usage is TRBV10-3 and J usage is TRBJ1-2; 7 bases agree with TRBD1. This CDR3 has 15 residues. With 0 bases clipped from V and 8 bases from J, the junction kept 9 bases outside the gene matches. The V gene's germline CDR1 is ENHRY and CDR2 SYGVKD. This CDR3 reads CAISESPDREDGYTF. The CDR3 DNA reads TGTGCCATCAGTGAGTCTCCTGACAGGGAAGACGGCTACACCTTC.

This clonotype has a count of ten or more. The genes are TRBV21-1 and TRBJ1-6; the table's TRBD1 call for D was not verified on the DNA. TRBV21-1 is reported as a pseudogene. The CDR3 is made up of 15 amino acids. The chain's CDR3 is CASSRDREFGSPLHF. In nucleotides, the CDR3 is TGTGCCAGCAGCAGAGACAGGGAATTCGGTTCACCCCTCCACTTT.

A few counts support this clonotype. The chain uses TRBV24-1 and TRBJ2-1; 8 bases are a match to TRBD2. Germline assignment: CDR1 KGHDR and CDR2 SFDVKD. The CDR3 length is 17 residues. The V gene end was trimmed by 4 bases and the J gene end by 5 bases; junction bases not matched to a gene: 12. As DNA, the CDR3 is TGTGCCACCAGTGACCTAATGGGCGGGGGGATTAACAATGAGCAGTTCTTC. It specifies CATSDLMGGGINNEQFF.

This clonotype was recorded at least ten times. This rearrangement joins TRBV28 to TRBJ2-1; a weak D match, TRBD2 (6 bases). The germline V gene has CDR1 MDHEN and CDR2 SYDVKM. Trimming cost V 4 bases and J 9 bases, with 19 bases left between them. CDR3 length equals 15 residues. This chain's CDR3 is CASSSQEILRGEQFF. The CDR3 region has the DNA TGTGCCAGCAGTTCCCAAGAGATTTTGCGGGGTGAGCAGTTCTTC.

V and J are TRBV19 and TRBJ2-1; 11 bases are shared with TRBD2. After removal of 3 bases from V and 4 bases from J, the junction contained 14 bases not matched to a gene. Germline V gene lookup returns CDR1 LNHDA and CDR2 SQIVND (reference sequence). CDR3 length equals 19 residues. CDR3 DNA: TGTGCCAGTAGTATCGGACGATCGGGACTAGCGGCGAGTTACAATGAGCAGTTCTTC. It is translated as CASSIGRSGLAASYNEQFF.

This clonotype was detected ten times or more. The rearrangement uses TRBV10-3 and TRBJ2-4; D might be TRBD1 (5 bases). Trimming pared 9 bases from V and 1 base from J, leaving 19 bases between. The germline gives CDR1 ENHRY, CDR2 SYGVKD. The CDR3 has 16 amino acids. The CDR3 DNA is TGTGCCATGGGGCGTTGGTATGGGGCGGCCAAAAACATTCAGTACTTC. It specifies CAMGRWYGAAKNIQYF.

There are many counts of this clonotype. The J gene is TRBJ2-3, the V gene TRBV20-1; no clear D. Between the trimmed V and J ends, which lost 7 bases and 0 bases, there was a span of 11 bases. The CDR3 runs 13 residues. Germline lookup yields CDR1 DFQATT and CDR2 SNEGSKA (reference sequence). DNA for the CDR3: TGCAGTGTCTCCGTGGGCAGCACAGATACGCAGTATTTT. Protein product: CSVSVGSTDTQYF.

This clonotype was seen at least ten times. J is TRBJ2-7 and V is TRBV3-1; 8 bases match TRBD2. The CDR3 contains 13 residues. With 5 bases clipped from V and 2 bases from J, the junction kept 2 bases outside the gene matches. The germline CDR1 and CDR2 sequences are LGHDT and YNNKEL (reference sequence). CDR3 DNA sequence: TGTGCCAGCAGCATGGGACTAGCCTACGAGCAGTACTTC. It codes for CASSMGLAYEQYF.

This clonotype was found a few times. The chain couples TRBV7-2 to TRBJ2-3; 7 bases align to TRBD2. CDR3 length: 16 amino acids. V was clipped by 0 bases and J by 2 bases; unmatched bases: 5. In germline, CDR1 is SGHTA, CDR2 FQGNSA. CDR3 bases: TGTGCCAGCAGCTTAGCGCTAGCGGAAACCACAGATACGCAGTATTTT. Amino acid sequence: CASSLALAETTDTQYF. Looking up the rest from reference TRBV7-2 and TRBJ2-3 gives the full variable domain: GAGVSQSPSNKVTEKGKDVELRCDPISGHTALYWYRQSLGQGLEFLIYFQGNSAPDKSGLPSDRFSAERTGGSVSTLTIQRTQQEDSAVYLCASSLALAETTDTQYFGPGTRLTVL.

Turning to this clonotype: A read error may account for a junction end that differs from germline. The chain employs TRBV5-1 and TRBJ1-1; 7 positions match TRBD1. The CDR3 runs to 14 residues. Germline CDR1 reads SGHRS; CDR2 reads YFSETQ. As DNA, the CDR3 is TGCGCCAGCAGCTGGGGGCGACAGGGCACTGAAGCTTTGTTT. Protein sequence: CASSWGRQGTEALF.

This clonotype was recorded a few times. J is TRBJ1-5 and V is TRBV7-8; possible D gene TRBD1, 6 bases. This CDR3 is built from 16 residues. V was shortened by 2 bases and J by 2 bases, with 13 bases between the two germline ends. Germline assignment: CDR1 SGHVS and CDR2 FQNEAQ. The CDR3 reads CASSLRTATGNQPQHF. CDR3 nucleotides: TGTGCCAGCAGCTTAAGGACAGCGACGGGCAATCAGCCCCAGCATTTT.